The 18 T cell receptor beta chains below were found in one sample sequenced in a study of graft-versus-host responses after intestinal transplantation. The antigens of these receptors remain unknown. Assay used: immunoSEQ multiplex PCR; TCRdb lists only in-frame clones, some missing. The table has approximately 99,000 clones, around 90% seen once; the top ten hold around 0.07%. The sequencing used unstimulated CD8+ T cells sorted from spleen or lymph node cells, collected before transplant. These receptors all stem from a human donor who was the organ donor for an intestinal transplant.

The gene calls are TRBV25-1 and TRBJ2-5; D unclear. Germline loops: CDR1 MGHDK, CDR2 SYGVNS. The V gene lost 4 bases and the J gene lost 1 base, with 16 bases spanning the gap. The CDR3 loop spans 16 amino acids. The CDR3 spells CASSVWIPGSQETQYF. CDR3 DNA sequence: TGTGCCAGCAGTGTATGGATCCCGGGTTCCCAAGAGACCCAGTACTTC.

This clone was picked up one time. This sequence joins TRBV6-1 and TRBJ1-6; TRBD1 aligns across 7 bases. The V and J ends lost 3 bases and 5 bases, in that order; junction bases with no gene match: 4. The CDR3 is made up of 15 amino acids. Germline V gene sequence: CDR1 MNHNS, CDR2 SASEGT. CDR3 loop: CASSDWDSDNSPLHF. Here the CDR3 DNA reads TGTGCCAGCAGTGACTGGGACAGCGATAATTCACCCCTCCACTTT.

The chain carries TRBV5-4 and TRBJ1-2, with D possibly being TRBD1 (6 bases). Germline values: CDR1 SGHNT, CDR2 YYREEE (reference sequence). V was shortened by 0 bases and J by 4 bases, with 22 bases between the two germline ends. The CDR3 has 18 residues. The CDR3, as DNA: TGTGCCAGCAGCTTGGCCAACTCTTGGGACAAAAACCCCTATGGCTACACCTTC. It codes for CASSLANSWDKNPYGYTF.

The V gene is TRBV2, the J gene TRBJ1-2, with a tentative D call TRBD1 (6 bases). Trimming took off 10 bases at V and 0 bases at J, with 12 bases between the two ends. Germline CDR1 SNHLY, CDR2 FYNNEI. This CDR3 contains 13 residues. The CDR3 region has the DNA TGTGCCAACTTACAGGGAGCTAACTATGGCTACACCTTC. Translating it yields CANLQGANYGYTF.

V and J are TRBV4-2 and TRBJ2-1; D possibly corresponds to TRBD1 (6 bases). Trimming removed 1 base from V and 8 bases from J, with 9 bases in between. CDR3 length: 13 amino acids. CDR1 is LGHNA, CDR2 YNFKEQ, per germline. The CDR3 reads CASSQGGHDEQFF. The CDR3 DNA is TGTGCCAGCAGCCAAGGGGGGCACGATGAGCAGTTCTTC.

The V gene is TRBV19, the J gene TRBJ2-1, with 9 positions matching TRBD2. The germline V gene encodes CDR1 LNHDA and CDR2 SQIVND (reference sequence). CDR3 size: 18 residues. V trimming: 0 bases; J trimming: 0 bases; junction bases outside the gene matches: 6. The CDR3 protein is CASSIDLWRGGSYNEQFF. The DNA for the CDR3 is TGTGCCAGTAGTATAGATCTTTGGCGGGGGGGCTCCTACAATGAGCAGTTCTTC.

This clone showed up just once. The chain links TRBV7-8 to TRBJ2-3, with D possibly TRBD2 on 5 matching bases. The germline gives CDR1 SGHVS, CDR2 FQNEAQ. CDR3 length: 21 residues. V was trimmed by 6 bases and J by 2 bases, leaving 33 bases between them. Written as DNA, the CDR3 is TGTGCCAGCAGGAAGCCCGGTGGGCCTAACAATGTGAGAGGGTACACAGATACGCAGTATTTT. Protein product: CASRKPGGPNNVRGYTDTQYF. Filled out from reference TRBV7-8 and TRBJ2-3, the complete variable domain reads GAGVSQSPRYKVAKRGQDVALRCDPISGHVSLFWYQQALGQGPEFLTYFQNEAQLDKSGLPSDRFFAERPEGSVSTLKIQRTQQEDSAVYLCASRKPGGPNNVRGYTDTQYFGPGTRLTVL.

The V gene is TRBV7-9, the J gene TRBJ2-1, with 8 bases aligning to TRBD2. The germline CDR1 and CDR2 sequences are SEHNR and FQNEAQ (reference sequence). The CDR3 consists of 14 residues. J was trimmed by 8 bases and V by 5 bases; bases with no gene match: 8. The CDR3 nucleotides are TGTGCCAGCAGCCGTTTGACTAGCGCGGATGAGCAGTTCTTC. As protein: CASSRLTSADEQFF.

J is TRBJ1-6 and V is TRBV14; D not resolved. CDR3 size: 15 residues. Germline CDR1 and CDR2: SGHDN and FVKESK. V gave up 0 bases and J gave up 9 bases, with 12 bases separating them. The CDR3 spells CASSQDSGSGSPLHF. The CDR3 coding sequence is TGTGCCAGCAGCCAAGACTCAGGCAGTGGTTCACCCCTCCACTTT.

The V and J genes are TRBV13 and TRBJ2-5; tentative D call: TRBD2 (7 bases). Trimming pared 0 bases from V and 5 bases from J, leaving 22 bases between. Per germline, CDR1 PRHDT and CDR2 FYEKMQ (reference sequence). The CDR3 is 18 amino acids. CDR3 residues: CASSLGGGAVGDQETQYF. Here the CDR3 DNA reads TGTGCCAGCAGCTTAGGAGGGGGGGCTGTAGGGGATCAGGAGACCCAGTACTTC.

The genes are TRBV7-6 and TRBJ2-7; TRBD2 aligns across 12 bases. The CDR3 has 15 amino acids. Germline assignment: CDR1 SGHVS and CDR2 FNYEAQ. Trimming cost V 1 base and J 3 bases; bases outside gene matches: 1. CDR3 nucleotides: TGTGCCAGCAGCTTAGGACTAGCGGGAGTCTACGAGCAGTACTTC. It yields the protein CASSLGLAGVYEQYF. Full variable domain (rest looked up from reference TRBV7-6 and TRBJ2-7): GAGVSQSPRYKVTKRGQDVALRCDPISGHVSLYWYRQALGQGPEFLTYFNYEAQQDKSGLPNDRFSAERPEGSISTLTIQRTEQRDSAMYRCASSLGLAGVYEQYFGPGTRLTVT.

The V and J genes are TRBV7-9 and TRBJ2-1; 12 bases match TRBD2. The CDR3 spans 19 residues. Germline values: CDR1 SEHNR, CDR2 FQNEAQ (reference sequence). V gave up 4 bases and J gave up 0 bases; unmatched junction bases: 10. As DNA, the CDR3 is TGTGCCAGCAGCTCCACTCTAGCGGGGGGGCCCAGCTCCTACAATGAGCAGTTCTTC. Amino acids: CASSSTLAGGPSSYNEQFF.

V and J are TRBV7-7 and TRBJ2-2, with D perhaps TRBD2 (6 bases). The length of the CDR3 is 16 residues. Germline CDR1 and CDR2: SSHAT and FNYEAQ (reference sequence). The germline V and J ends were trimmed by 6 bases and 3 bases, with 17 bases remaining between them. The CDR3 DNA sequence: TGTGCCAGCAGATCGGCCTGGGGGGATGACACCGGGGAGCTGTTTTTT. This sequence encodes CASRSAWGDDTGELFF.

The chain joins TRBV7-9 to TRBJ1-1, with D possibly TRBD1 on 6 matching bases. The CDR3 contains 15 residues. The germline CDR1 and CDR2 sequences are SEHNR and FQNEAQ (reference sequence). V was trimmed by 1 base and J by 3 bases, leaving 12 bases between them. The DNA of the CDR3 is TGTGCCAGCAGCTTAGTCGGCAGGGGCGACACTGAAGCTTTCTTT. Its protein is CASSLVGRGDTEAFF.

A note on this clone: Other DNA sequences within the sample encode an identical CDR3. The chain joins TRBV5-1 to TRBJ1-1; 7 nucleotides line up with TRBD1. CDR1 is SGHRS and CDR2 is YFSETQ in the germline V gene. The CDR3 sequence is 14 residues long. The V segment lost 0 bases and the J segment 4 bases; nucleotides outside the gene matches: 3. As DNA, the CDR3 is TGCGCCAGCAGCTTGGGCCAGGGGGGCACTGAAGCTTTCTTT. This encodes CASSLGQGGTEAFF.

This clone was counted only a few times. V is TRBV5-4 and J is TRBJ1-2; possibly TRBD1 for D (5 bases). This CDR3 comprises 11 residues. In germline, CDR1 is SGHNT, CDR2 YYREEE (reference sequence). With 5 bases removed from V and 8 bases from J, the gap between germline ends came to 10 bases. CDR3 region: CASRNGGGYTF. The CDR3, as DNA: TGTGCCAGCAGGAACGGGGGGGGCTACACCTTC.

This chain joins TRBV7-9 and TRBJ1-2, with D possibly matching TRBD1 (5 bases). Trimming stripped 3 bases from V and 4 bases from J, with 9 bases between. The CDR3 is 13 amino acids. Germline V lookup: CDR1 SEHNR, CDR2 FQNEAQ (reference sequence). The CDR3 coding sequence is TGTGCCAGCAGCTTTGGGGGGGGCTATGGCTACACCTTC. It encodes CASSFGGGYGYTF.

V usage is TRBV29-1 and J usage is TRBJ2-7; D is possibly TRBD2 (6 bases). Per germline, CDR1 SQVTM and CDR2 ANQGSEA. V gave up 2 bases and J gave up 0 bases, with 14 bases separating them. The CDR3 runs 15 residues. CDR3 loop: CSVELRGSSSYEQYF. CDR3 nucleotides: TGCAGCGTTGAACTGCGGGGATCCAGCTCCTACGAGCAGTACTTC.